This T cell receptor beta chain was profiled in a study of shared clonotypes between healthy human individuals. Looking at the study overall: Each donor's CD8 memory used one plate, CD8 naive two, each CD4 subset three.

General study findings and limits: Against clonotypes common to all four donors, non-shared ones had lower generation probabilities.

Comments on this clone: The antigen is undetermined.

Only in-frame clones appear in the TCRdb table, and some are missing; sequencing was by immunoSEQ multiplex PCR. The sample has millions of clones; approximately 93% are singletons. Trimming stripped 4 bases from V and 4 bases from J, with 14 bases between. CDR1 is KGHSH, CDR2 LQKENI, per germline. CDR3 size: 15 residues. The source material was naive CD4+ T cells from PBMCs. The subset is: CD45RA+ positively selected. This sequence joins TRBV18 and TRBJ1-5; D is uncertain. The TCR sequence derives from a man in his late teens or twenties in good health. Some clones in this sample may be carry-over from other donors' samples. CDR3 sequence: CASSLLGQSNQPQHF. For the CDR3, the DNA is TGTGCCAGCTCACTTCTGGGCCAATCTAATCAGCCCCAGCATTTT.